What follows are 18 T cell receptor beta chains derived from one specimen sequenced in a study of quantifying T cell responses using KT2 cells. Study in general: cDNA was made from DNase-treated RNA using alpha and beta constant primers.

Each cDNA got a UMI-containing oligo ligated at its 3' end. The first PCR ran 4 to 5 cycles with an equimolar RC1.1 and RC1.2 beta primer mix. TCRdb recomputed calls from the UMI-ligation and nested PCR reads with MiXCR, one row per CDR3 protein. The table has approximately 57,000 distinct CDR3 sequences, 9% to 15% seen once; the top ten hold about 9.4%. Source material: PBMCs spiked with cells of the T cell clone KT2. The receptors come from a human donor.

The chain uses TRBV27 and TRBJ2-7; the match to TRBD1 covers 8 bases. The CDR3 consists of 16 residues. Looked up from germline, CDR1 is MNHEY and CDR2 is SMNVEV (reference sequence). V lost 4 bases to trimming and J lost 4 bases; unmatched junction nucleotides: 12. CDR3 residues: CASSSTGVLSFYEQYF. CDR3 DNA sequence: TGTGCCAGCAGTTCGACAGGGGTCCTTTCATTTTACGAGCAGTACTTC.

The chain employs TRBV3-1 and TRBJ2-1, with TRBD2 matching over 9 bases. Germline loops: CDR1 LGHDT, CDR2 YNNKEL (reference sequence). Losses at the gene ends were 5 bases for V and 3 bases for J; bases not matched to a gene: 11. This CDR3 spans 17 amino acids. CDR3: CASSSPPLAGIYNEQFF. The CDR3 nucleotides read TGTGCCAGCAGCTCGCCCCCCCTAGCGGGGATCTACAATGAGCAGTTCTTC.

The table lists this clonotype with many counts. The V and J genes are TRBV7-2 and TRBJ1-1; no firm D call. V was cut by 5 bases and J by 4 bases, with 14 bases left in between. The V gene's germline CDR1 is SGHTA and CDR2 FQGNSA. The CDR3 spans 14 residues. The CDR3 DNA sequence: TGTGCCAGCAGCCCTAGTAAGGGATCCACTGAAGCTTTCTTT. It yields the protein CASSPSKGSTEAFF.

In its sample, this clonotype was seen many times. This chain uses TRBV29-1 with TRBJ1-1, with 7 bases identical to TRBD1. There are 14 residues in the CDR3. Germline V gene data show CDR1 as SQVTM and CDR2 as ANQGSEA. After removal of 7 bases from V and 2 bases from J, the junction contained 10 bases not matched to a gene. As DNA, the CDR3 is TGCAGCGGCAACTCCGGGACAGCCAACACTGAAGCTTTCTTT. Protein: CSGNSGTANTEAFF.

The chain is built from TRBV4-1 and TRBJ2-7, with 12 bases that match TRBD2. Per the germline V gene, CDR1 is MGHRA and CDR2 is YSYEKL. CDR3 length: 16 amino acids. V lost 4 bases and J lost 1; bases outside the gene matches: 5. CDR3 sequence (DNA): TGCGCCAGCAGCCTTAAGACTAGCGGGGGATCCTACGAGCAGTACTTC. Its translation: CASSLKTSGGSYEQYF.

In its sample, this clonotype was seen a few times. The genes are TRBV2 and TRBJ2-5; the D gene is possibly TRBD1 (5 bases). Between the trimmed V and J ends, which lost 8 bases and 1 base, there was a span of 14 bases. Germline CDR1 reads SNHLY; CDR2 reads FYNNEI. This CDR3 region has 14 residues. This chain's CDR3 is CASGALTVQETQYF. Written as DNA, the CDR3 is TGTGCCAGCGGGGCCCTGACAGTCCAAGAGACCCAGTACTTC.

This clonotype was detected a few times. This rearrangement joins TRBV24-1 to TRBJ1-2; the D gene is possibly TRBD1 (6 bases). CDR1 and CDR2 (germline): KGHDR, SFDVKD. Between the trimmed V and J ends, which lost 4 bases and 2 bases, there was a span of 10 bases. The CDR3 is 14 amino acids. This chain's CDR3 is CATSDRTANYGYTF. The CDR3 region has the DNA TGTGCCACCAGTGACAGGACAGCAAACTATGGCTACACCTTC.

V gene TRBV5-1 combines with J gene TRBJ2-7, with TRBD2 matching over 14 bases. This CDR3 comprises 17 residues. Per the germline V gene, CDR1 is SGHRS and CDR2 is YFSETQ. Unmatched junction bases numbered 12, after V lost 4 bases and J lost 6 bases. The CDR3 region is CASSRSTSGRAQGEQYF. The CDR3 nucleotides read TGCGCCAGCAGCCGCTCGACTAGCGGGAGGGCCCAAGGCGAGCAGTACTTC.

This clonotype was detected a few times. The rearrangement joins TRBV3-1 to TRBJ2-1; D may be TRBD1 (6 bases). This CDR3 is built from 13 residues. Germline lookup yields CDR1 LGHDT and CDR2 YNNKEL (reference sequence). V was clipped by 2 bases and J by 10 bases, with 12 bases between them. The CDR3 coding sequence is TGTGCCAGCAGCCAACAGGGGCACGCGGAGCAGTTCTTC. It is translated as CASSQQGHAEQFF.

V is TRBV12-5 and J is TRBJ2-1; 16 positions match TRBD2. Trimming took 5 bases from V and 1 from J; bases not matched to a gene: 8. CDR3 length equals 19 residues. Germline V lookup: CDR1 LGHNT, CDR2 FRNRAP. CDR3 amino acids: CASGTGLAGGPGSYNEQFF. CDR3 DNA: TGTGCTAGTGGTACGGGACTAGCGGGAGGGCCCGGTTCCTACAATGAGCAGTTCTTC.

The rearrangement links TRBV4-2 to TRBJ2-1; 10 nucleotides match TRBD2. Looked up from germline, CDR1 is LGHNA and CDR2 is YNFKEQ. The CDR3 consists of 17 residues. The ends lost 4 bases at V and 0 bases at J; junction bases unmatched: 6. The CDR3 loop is CASSRASGSFSYNEQFF. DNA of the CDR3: TGTGCCAGCAGCCGGGCTAGCGGGAGTTTCTCCTACAATGAGCAGTTCTTC.

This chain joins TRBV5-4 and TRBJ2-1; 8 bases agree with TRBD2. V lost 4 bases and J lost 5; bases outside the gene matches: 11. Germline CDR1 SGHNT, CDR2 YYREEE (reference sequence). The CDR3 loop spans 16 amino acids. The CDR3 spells CASSPQIAGRNNEQFF. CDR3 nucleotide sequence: TGTGCCAGCAGCCCGCAGATAGCGGGAAGGAACAATGAGCAGTTCTTC.

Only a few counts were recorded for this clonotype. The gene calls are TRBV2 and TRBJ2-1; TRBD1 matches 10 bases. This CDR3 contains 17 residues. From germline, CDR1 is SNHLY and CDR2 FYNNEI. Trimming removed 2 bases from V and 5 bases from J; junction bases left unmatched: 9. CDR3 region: CASSEKVRDRGNNEQFF. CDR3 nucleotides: TGTGCCAGCAGTGAAAAGGTTAGGGACAGGGGAAACAATGAGCAGTTCTTC.

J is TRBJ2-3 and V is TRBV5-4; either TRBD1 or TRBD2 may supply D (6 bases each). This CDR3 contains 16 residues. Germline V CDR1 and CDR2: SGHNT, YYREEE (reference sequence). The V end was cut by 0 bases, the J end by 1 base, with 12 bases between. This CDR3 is CASSLGGRGGTDTQYF. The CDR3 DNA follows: TGTGCCAGCAGCTTGGGGGGGCGGGGAGGCACAGATACGCAGTATTTT. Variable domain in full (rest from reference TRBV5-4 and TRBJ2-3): ETGVTQSPTHLIKTRGQQVTLRCSSQSGHNTVSWYQQALGQGPQFIFQYYREEENGRGNFPPRFSGLQFPNYSSELNVNALELDDSALYLCASSLGGRGGTDTQYFGPGTRLTVL.

The DNA for the CDR3 is TGTGCCAGCGGCCCACTGAACACTGAAGCTTTCTTT. Translation gives CASGPLNTEAFF. The V gene is TRBV27, the J gene TRBJ1-1; no definite D call. This CDR3 region has 12 residues. Germline CDR1 reads MNHEY; CDR2 reads SMNVEV (reference sequence). V was pared by 8 bases and J by 0 bases, with 7 bases between.

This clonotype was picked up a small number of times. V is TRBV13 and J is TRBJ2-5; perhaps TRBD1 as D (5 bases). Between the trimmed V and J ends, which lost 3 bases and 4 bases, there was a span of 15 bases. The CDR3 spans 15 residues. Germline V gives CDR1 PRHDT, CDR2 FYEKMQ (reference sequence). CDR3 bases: TGTGCCAGCAGCTTGGACGGACGAAGGGGAGAGACCCAGTACTTC. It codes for CASSLDGRRGETQYF.

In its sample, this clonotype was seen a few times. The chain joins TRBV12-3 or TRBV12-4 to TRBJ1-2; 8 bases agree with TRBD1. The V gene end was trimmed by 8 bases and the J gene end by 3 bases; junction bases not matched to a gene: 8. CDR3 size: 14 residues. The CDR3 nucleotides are TGTGCCAGCTATCGGACAGGGACGGACTATGGCTACACCTTC. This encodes CASYRTGTDYGYTF.

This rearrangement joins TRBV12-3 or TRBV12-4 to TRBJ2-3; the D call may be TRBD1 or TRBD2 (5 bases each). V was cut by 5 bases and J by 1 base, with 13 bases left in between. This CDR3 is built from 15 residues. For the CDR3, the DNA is TGTGCCAGCAGTCCCCGGGACGGAGGCACAGATACGCAGTATTTT. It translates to CASSPRDGGTDTQYF.